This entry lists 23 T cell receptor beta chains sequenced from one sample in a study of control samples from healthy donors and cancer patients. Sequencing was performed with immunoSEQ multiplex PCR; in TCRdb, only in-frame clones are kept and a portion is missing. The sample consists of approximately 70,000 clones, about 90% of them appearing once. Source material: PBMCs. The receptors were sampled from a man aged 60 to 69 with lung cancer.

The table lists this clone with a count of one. The CDR3 region has the DNA TGCGCCAGCAGCCAAGTGGGACAGGGTGGTGCAGCTTTCTTT. Translation gives CASSQVGQGGAAFF. The chain recombines TRBV4-1 with TRBJ1-1, with 9 bases matching TRBD1. Germline V gene data show CDR1 as MGHRA and CDR2 as YSYEKL. The V and J ends lost 1 base and 10 bases, in that order; junction bases with no gene match: 7. The CDR3 covers 14 residues.

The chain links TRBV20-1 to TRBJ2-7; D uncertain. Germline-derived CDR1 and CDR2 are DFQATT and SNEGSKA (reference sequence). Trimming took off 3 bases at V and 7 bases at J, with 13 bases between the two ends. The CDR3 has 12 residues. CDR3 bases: TGCAGTGCTAGTAGGTCTTCCGGGGAGCAGTACGTC. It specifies CSASRSSGEQYV.

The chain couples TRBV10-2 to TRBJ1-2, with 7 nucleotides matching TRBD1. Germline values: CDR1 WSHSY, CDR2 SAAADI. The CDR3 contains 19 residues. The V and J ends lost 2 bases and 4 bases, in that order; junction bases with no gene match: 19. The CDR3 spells CASSESGFFGTAVSYGYTF. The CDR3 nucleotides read TGCGCCAGCAGTGAGAGTGGATTTTTCGGGACAGCTGTTTCCTATGGCTACACCTTC.

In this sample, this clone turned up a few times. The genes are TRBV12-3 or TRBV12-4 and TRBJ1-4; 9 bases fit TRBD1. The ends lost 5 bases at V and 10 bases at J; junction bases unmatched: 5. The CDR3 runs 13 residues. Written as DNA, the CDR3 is TGTGCCAGCAGTCTAGGACAGGGGTCAAAACTGTTTTTT. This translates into CASSLGQGSKLFF.

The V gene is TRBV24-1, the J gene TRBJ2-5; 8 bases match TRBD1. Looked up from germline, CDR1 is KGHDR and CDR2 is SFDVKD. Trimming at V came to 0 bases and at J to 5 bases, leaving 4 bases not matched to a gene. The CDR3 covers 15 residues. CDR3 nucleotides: TGTGCCACCAGTGATTTGCAGGGGGCGAGGGAGACCCAGTACTTC. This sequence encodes CATSDLQGARETQYF.

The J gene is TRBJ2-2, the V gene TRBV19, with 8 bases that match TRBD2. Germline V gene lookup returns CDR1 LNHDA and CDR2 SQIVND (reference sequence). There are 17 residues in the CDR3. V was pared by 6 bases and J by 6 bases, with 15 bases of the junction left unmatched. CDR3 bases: TGTGCCAGTAGCGCCGATGCGGGGGGCCAAGGGTCCGGGGAGCTGTTTTTT. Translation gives CASSADAGGQGSGELFF.

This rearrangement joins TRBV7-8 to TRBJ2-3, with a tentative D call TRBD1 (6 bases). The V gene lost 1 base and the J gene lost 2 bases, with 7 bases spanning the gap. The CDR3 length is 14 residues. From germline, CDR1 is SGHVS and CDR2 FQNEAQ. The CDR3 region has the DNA TGTGCCAGCAGCTTAGGGGACACCACAGATACGCAGTATTTT. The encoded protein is CASSLGDTTDTQYF.

The CDR3 loop reads CASSHREGTQYF. The CDR3 DNA is TGTGCCAGCAGCCACCGGGAAGGGACCCAGTACTTC. The V call is TRBV12-3 or TRBV12-4, the J call TRBJ2-5; D is possibly TRBD2 (5 bases). The ends were cut back, 6 bases at V and 7 bases at J, with 12 bases in the middle. The CDR3 runs 12 residues.

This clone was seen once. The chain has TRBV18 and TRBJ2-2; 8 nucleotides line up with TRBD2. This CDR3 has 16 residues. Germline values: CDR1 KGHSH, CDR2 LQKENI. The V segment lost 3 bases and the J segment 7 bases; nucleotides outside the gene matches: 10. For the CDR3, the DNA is TGTGCCAGCTCACCGCCCGGTCCCGCGGGAGGCGGGGAGCTGTTTTTT. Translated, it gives CASSPPGPAGGGELFF.

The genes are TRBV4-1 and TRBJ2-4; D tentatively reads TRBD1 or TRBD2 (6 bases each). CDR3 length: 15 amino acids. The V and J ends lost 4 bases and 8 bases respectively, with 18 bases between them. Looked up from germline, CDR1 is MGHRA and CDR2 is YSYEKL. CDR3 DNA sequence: TGCGCCAGCAGCCTCACTCAGGGGAGGATCGACATTCAGTACTTC. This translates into CASSLTQGRIDIQYF.

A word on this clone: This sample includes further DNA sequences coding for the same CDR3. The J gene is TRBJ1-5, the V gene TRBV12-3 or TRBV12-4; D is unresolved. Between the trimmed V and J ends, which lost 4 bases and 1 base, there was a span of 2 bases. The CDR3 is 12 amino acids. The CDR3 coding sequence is TGTGCCAGCAGTTACAGCAATCAGCCCCAGCATTTT. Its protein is CASSYSNQPQHF.

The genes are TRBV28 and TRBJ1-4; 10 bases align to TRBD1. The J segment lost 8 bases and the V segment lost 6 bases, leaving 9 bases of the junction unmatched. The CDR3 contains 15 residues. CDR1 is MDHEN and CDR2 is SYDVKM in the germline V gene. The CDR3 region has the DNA TGTGCCAGCAGCCGACAGGGGGCAGGGAAGGAAAAACTGTTTTTT. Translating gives CASSRQGAGKEKLFF.

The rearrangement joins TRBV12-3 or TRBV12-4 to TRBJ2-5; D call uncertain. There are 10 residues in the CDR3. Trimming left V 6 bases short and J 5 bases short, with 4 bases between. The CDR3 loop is CASRGETQYF. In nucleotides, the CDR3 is TGTGCCAGCAGGGGGGAGACCCAGTACTTC.

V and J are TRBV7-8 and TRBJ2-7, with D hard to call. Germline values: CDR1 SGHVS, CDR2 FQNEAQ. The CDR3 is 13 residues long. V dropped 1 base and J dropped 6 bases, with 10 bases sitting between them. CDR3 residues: CASSLVNRGEQYV. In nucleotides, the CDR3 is TGTGCCAGCAGCTTAGTGAACAGAGGCGAGCAGTACGTC.

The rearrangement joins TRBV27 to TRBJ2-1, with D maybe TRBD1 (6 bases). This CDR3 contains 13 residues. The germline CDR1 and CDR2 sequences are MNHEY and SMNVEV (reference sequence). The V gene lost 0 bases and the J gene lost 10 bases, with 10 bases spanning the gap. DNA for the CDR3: TGTGCCAGCAGTTTATCCTTAACAGGGGAGCAGTTCTTC. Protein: CASSLSLTGEQFF.

The CDR3 region is CASSQQQGDYGYTF. The CDR3 DNA sequence: TGCGCCAGCAGCCAACAACAGGGTGACTATGGCTACACCTTC. The genes are TRBV4-1 and TRBJ1-2; D might be TRBD1 (6 bases). CDR3 length: 14 residues. CDR1 is MGHRA, CDR2 YSYEKL, per germline. V shed 2 bases and J shed 3 bases, with 10 bases lying between them.

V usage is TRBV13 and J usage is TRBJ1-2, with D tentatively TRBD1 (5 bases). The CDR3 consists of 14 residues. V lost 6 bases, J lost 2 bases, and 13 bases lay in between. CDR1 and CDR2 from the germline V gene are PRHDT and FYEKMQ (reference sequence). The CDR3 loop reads CASRGQGRNYGYTF. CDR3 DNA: TGTGCCAGCAGAGGTCAGGGTCGGAACTATGGCTACACCTTC.

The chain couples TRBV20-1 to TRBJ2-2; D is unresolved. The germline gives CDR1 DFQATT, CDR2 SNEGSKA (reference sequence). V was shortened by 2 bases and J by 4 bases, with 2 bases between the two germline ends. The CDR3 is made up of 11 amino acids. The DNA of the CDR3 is TGCAGTGCTAGATTCACCGGGGAGCTGTTTTTT. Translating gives CSARFTGELFF.

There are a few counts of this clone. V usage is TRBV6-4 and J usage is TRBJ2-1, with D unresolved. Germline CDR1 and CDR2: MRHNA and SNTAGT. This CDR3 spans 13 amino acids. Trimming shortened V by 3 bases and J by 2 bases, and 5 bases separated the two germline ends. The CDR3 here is CASSEGPYNEQFF. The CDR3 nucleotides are TGTGCCAGCAGTGAAGGGCCCTACAATGAGCAGTTCTTC.

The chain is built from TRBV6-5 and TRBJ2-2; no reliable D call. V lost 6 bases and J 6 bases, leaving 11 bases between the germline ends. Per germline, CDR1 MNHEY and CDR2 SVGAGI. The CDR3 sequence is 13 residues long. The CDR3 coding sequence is TGTGCCAGCAGCCTTGTGGAGTCCGGGGAGCTGTTTTTT. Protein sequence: CASSLVESGELFF.

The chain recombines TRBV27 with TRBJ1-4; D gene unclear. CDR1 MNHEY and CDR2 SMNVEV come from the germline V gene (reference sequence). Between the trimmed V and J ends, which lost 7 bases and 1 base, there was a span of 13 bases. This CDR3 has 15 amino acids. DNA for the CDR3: TGTGCCAGCACCCTTGTGGCGGGAACTAATGAAAAACTGTTTTTT. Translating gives CASTLVAGTNEKLFF. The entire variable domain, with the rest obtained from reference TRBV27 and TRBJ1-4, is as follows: EAQVTQNPRYLITVTGKKLTVTCSQNMNHEYMSWYRQDPGLGLRQIYYSMNVEVTDKGDVPEGYKVSRKEKRNFPLILESPSPNQTSLYFCASTLVAGTNEKLFFGSGTQLSVL.

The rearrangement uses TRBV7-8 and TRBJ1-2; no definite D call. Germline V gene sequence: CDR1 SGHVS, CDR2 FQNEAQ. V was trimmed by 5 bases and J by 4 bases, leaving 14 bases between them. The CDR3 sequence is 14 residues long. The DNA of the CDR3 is TGTGCCAGCAGCCCAGCAAGGGCGAGCTATGGCTACACCTTC. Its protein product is CASSPARASYGYTF.

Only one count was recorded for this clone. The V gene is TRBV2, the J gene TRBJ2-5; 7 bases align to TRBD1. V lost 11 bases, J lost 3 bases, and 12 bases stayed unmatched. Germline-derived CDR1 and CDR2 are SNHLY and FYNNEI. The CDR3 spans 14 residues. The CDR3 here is CAGTLTTGEETQYF. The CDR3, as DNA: TGTGCCGGAACTCTAACCACAGGGGAAGAGACCCAGTACTTC.